The 18 T cell receptor beta chains reported below all come from one sample, sequenced in a study of blood T cell repertoires in COVID-19. Measured with immunoSEQ multiplex PCR; TCRdb has only the in-frame clones, and not every one. The sample includes about 220,000 clones, 75% to 85% of them seen just once. Sequencing was done on a sample of peripheral blood. Receptors were obtained from a woman in her 70s with COVID-19, enrolled during active disease.

The chain joins TRBV5-5 to TRBJ1-5, with 11 bases aligning to TRBD1. The CDR3 has 17 residues. The V gene's germline CDR1 is SGHKS and CDR2 YYEKEE (reference sequence). V trimming: 5 bases; J trimming: 6 bases; junction bases outside the gene matches: 13. Here the CDR3 DNA reads TGTGCCAGCAGTCGGGACAGGGGGAAGGGAATTAGTCAGCCCCAGCATTTT. Its protein is CASSRDRGKGISQPQHF. Drawing the rest from reference TRBV5-5 and TRBJ1-5, the complete variable domain is DAGVTQSPTHLIKTRGQQVTLRCSPISGHKSVSWYQQVLGQGPQFIFQYYEKEERGRGNFPDRFSARQFPNYSSELNVNALLLGDSALYLCASSRDRGKGISQPQHFGDGTRLSIL.

The chain is built from TRBV5-5 and TRBJ1-1; weak D call: TRBD1 (5 bases). The germline CDR1 and CDR2 sequences are SGHKS and YYEKEE (reference sequence). Between the trimmed V and J ends, which lost 2 bases and 11 bases, there was a span of 25 bases. The CDR3 is made up of 16 amino acids. CDR3 nucleotides: TGTGCCAGCAGCTTTCGATTCCGCACCGGGGGGTCCGCGGCTTTCTTT. Its protein product is CASSFRFRTGGSAAFF. Supplemented by reference TRBV5-5 and TRBJ1-1, the full variable domain reads DAGVTQSPTHLIKTRGQQVTLRCSPISGHKSVSWYQQVLGQGPQFIFQYYEKEERGRGNFPDRFSARQFPNYSSELNVNALLLGDSALYLCASSFRFRTGGSAAFFGQGTRLTVV.

This rearrangement joins TRBV6-2 or TRBV6-3 to TRBJ1-5; TRBD1 matches 7 bases. Germline CDR1 reads MNHEY; CDR2 reads SVGEGT. V gave up 6 bases and J gave up 4 bases; unmatched junction bases: 12. The CDR3 consists of 16 residues. CDR3 in DNA: TGTGCCAGCAGCCCAGGGGGAGGGGTCCGAAATCAGCCCCAGCATTTT. It codes for CASSPGGGVRNQPQHF.

The gene calls are TRBV4-2 and TRBJ2-5; 9 nucleotides match TRBD2. CDR1 LGHNA and CDR2 YNFKEQ come from the germline V gene. The CDR3 runs to 14 residues. V gave up 4 bases and J gave up 12 bases; unmatched junction bases: 12. CDR3 DNA: TGTGCCAGCAGCCGATCTCCAGCGGGGGGCCTCGAGTACTTC. This gives the protein CASSRSPAGGLEYF.

J is TRBJ2-1 and V is TRBV11-2, with 7 positions matching TRBD2. Per germline, CDR1 SGHAT and CDR2 FQNNGV. The ends lost 5 bases at V and 7 bases at J; junction bases unmatched: 8. The CDR3 spans 14 residues. DNA for the CDR3: TGTGCCAGCAGCCCACGGGACGGGGGGAATGAGCAGTTCTTC. Its translation: CASSPRDGGNEQFF.

The rearrangement links TRBV19 to TRBJ2-5, with 9 positions matching TRBD1. The CDR3 extends over 13 amino acids. Trimming cost V 9 bases and J 5 bases; bases outside gene matches: 7. From germline, CDR1 is LNHDA and CDR2 SQIVND (reference sequence). CDR3 coding DNA: TGTGCCAGCGCCGGGACAGGGCGGGAGACCCAGTACTTC. As protein: CASAGTGRETQYF.

V gene TRBV4-1 combines with J gene TRBJ1-2, with 8 bases identical to TRBD1. The CDR3 sequence is 15 residues long. After removal of 2 bases from V and 3 bases from J, the junction contained 5 bases not matched to a gene. The germline V gene has CDR1 MGHRA and CDR2 YSYEKL. The CDR3 region is CASSQSDRADYGYTF. The CDR3 DNA sequence: TGCGCCAGCAGCCAATCGGACAGGGCCGACTATGGCTACACCTTC.

This chain links TRBV19 with TRBJ2-7, with D unclear. The germline CDR1 and CDR2 sequences are LNHDA and SQIVND (reference sequence). V was clipped by 5 bases and J by 5 bases, with 19 bases between them. The CDR3 contains 15 residues. CDR3: CASSPAAIPRHEQYF. CDR3 coding DNA: TGTGCCAGTAGTCCTGCAGCAATCCCCAGGCACGAGCAGTACTTC.

The chain uses TRBV11-3 and TRBJ2-3, with 14 positions matching TRBD2. V shed 4 bases, J shed 3 bases, and the junction held 6 bases outside the gene matches. CDR3 length: 17 amino acids. Per the germline V gene, CDR1 is SGHNT and CDR2 is YENEEA. CDR3 sequence (DNA): TGTGCCAGCAGCTCAGTGGGACTAGCGGGGGATACAGATACGCAGTATTTT. Its protein is CASSSVGLAGDTDTQYF.

The CDR3 DNA reads TGTGCCAGCAGCCCCAGGCCGTCTCACAAGCAGTACTTC. This codes for CASSPRPSHKQYF. The chain has TRBV25-1 and TRBJ2-7; D remains unclear. V was pared by 6 bases and J by 8 bases, with 17 bases between. The CDR3 runs to 13 residues. CDR1 is MGHDK and CDR2 is SYGVNS in the germline V gene.

V is TRBV28 and J is TRBJ1-2, with TRBD1 as a possible D gene (6 bases). The ends were cut back, 8 bases at V and 4 bases at J, with 20 bases in the middle. The CDR3 is 15 residues long. Germline V CDR1 and CDR2: MDHEN, SYDVKM. DNA of the CDR3: TGTGCCAGCGGCCTCCGGGACACCACTACCTATGGCTACACCTTC. As protein: CASGLRDTTTYGYTF.

In regard to this clone: This may arise from a read error, as a much more abundant clone is one base away. The chain links TRBV12-3 or TRBV12-4 to TRBJ1-2, with D unclear. Trimming stripped 5 bases from V and 0 bases from J, with 7 bases between. This CDR3 region has 13 residues. The CDR3 DNA sequence: TGTGCCAGCAGTCCCCAGGCTAACTATGGCTACACCTTC. Translation gives CASSPQANYGYTF.

The rearrangement joins TRBV4-3 to TRBJ2-7; maybe TRBD2 (5 bases). This CDR3 is 13 amino acids long. V lost 4 bases and J lost 7, with 14 bases in between. The germline V gene encodes CDR1 LGHNA and CDR2 YSLEER. CDR3 nucleotides: TGCGCCAGCAGCCGCCGCGCTAGCCTGGAGCAGTACTTC. Amino acids: CASSRRASLEQYF.

This clone was seen more than once but under ten times. The genes are TRBV4-1 and TRBJ1-2; D is possibly TRBD1 (5 bases). This CDR3 has 16 amino acids. Per germline, CDR1 MGHRA and CDR2 YSYEKL. Trimming took 2 bases from V and 2 from J, leaving 15 bases between them. CDR3 nucleotides: TGCGCCAGCAGCCAACCCGCCAGGGCCAGGAACTATGGCTACACCTTC. Encoded protein: CASSQPARARNYGYTF.

Regarding this clone: This specimen includes other DNA sequences encoding the same CDR3. This chain uses TRBV7-2 with TRBJ1-1; 9 bases fit TRBD1. V lost 4 bases, J lost 5 bases, and 5 bases stayed unmatched. The germline gives CDR1 SGHTA, CDR2 FQGNSA. This CDR3 has 14 amino acids. The CDR3 DNA follows: TGTGCCAGCAGCTGGGGACAGGGTGGAACTGAAGCTTTCTTT. It specifies CASSWGQGGTEAFF. The full variable domain, its missing parts supplied by reference TRBV7-2 and TRBJ1-1, is GAGVSQSPSNKVTEKGKDVELRCDPISGHTALYWYRQSLGQGLEFLIYFQGNSAPDKSGLPSDRFSAERTGGSVSTLTIQRTQQEDSAVYLCASSWGQGGTEAFFGQGTRLTVV.

The rearrangement links TRBV6-5 to TRBJ1-5; D is unresolved. Trimming took off 5 bases at V and 5 bases at J, with 10 bases between the two ends. CDR1 MNHEY and CDR2 SVGAGI come from the germline V gene. The CDR3 length is 13 residues. The CDR3 DNA follows: TGTGCCAGCAGTACAGCGGTCCATCAGCCCCAGCATTTT. Translation gives CASSTAVHQPQHF.

The chain recombines TRBV7-2 with TRBJ1-6, with 8 bases matching TRBD1. The CDR3 consists of 15 residues. CDR1 SGHTA and CDR2 FQGNSA come from the germline V gene. The V and J ends lost 3 bases and 7 bases, in that order; junction bases with no gene match: 5. The CDR3 DNA is TGTGCCAGCAGCTTCGGACAGGGACAGAATTCACCCCTCCACTTT. Its translation: CASSFGQGQNSPLHF. The full variable domain, completed using reference TRBV7-2 and TRBJ1-6, is GAGVSQSPSNKVTEKGKDVELRCDPISGHTALYWYRQSLGQGLEFLIYFQGNSAPDKSGLPSDRFSAERTGGSVSTLTIQRTQQEDSAVYLCASSFGQGQNSPLHFGNGTRLTVT.

The rearrangement joins TRBV27 to TRBJ2-7; TRBD2 matches 12 bases. CDR3 length: 16 residues. Germline CDR1 is MNHEY and CDR2 is SMNVEV (reference sequence). After removal of 5 bases from V and 5 bases from J, the junction contained 10 bases not matched to a gene. CDR3 DNA sequence: TGTGCCAGCAGTGCCTCGACTAGCGGGAGCTTCCACGAGCAGTACTTC. Translated: CASSASTSGSFHEQYF.